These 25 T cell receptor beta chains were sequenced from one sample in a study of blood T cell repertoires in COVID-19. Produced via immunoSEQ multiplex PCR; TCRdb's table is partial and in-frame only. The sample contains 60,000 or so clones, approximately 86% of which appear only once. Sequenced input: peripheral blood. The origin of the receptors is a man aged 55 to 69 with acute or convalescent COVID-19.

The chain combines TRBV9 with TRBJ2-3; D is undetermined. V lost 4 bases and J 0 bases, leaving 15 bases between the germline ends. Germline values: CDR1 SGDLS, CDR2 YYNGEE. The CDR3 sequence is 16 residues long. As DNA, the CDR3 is TGTGCCAGCAGCCCTCGAGTCGCCTCTAGCACAGATACGCAGTATTTT. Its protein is CASSPRVASSTDTQYF. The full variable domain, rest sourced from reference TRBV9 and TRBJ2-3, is DSGVTQTPKHLITATGQRVTLRCSPRSGDLSVYWYQQSLDQGLQFLIQYYNGEERAKGNILERFSAQQFPDLHSELNLSSLELGDSALYFCASSPRVASSTDTQYFGPGTRLTVL.

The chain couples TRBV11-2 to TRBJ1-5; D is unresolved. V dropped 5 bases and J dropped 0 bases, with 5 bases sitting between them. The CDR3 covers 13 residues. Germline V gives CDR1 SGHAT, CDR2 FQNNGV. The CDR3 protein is CASSAYSNQPQHF. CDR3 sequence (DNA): TGTGCCAGCAGCGCCTATAGCAATCAGCCCCAGCATTTT.

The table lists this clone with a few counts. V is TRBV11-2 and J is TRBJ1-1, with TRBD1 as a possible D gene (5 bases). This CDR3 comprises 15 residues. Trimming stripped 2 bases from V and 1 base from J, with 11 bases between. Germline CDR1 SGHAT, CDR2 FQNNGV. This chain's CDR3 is CASSLSRVGNTEAFF. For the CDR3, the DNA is TGTGCCAGCAGCTTATCCAGGGTTGGGAACACTGAAGCTTTCTTT.

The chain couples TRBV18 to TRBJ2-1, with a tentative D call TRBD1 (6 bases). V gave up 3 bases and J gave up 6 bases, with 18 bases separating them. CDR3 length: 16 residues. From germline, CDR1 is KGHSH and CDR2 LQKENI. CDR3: CASSPPPQGLANEQFF. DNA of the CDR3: TGTGCCAGCTCACCCCCCCCGCAGGGGCTGGCCAATGAGCAGTTCTTC.

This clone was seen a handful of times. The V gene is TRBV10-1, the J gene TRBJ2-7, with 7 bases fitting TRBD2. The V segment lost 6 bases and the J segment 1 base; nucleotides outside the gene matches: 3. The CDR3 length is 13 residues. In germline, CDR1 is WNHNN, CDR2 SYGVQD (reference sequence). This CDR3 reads CASSQAGSYEQYF. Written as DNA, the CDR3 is TGCGCCAGCAGCCAAGCGGGATCCTACGAGCAGTACTTC.

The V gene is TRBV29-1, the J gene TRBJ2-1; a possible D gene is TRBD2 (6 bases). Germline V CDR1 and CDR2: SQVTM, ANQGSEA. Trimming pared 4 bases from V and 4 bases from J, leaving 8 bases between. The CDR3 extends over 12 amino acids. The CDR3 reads CSVGLAYNEQFF. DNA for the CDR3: TGCAGCGTTGGCCTAGCGTACAATGAGCAGTTCTTC.

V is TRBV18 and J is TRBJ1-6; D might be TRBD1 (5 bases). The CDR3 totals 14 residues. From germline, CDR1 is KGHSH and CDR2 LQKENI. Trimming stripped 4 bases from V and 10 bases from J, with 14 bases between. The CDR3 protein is CASSQSGFQSPLHF. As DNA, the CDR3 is TGTGCCAGCTCACAATCAGGGTTCCAATCACCCCTCCACTTT.

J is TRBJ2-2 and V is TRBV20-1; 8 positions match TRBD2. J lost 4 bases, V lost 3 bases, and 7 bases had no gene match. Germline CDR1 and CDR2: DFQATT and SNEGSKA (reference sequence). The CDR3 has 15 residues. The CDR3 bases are TGCAGTGCTAGTCTTAGCGGGGATATCACCGGGGAGCTGTTTTTT. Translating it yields CSASLSGDITGELFF.

In DNA form, the CDR3 reads TGTGCCAGCAGCTTGACTAGCGGGAGGGGAGAGACCCAGTACTTC. It specifies CASSLTSGRGETQYF. This chain connects TRBV6-5 to TRBJ2-5, with TRBD2 matching 14 bases. CDR1 is MNHEY and CDR2 is SVGAGI in the germline V gene. The CDR3 covers 15 residues. Losses at the gene ends were 6 bases for V and 4 bases for J; bases not matched to a gene: 4.

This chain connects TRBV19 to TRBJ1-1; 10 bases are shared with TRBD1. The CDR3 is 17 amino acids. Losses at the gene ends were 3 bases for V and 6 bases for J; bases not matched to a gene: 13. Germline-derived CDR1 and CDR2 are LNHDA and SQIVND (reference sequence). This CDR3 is CASSIKTPGQGRPEAFF. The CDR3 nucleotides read TGTGCCAGTAGTATTAAAACGCCGGGACAGGGGCGCCCTGAAGCTTTCTTT. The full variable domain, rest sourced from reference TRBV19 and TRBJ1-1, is DGGITQSPKYLFRKEGQNVTLSCEQNLNHDAMYWYRQDPGQGLRLIYYSQIVNDFQKGDIAEGYSVSREKKESFPLTVTSAQKNPTAFYLCASSIKTPGQGRPEAFFGQGTRLTVV.

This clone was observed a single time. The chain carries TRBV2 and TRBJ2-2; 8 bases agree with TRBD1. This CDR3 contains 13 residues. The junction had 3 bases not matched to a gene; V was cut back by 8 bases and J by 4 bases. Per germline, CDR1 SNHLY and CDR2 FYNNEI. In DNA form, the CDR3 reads TGTGCCAGCCGACAGGGGAGCACCGGGGAGCTGTTTTTT. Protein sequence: CASRQGSTGELFF.

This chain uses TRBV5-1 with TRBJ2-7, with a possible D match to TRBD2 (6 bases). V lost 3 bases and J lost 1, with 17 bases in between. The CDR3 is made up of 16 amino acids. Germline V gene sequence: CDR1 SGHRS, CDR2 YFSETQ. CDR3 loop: CASSSGNAGRSYEQYF. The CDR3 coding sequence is TGCGCCAGCAGCTCGGGTAATGCCGGGAGATCCTACGAGCAGTACTTC.

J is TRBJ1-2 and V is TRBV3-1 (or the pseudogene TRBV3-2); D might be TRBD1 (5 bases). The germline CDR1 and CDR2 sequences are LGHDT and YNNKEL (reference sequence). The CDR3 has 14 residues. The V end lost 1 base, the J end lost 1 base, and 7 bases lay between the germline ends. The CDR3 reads CASSQGGGNYGYTF. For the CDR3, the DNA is TGTGCCAGCAGCCAAGGGGGGGGTAACTATGGCTACACCTTC.

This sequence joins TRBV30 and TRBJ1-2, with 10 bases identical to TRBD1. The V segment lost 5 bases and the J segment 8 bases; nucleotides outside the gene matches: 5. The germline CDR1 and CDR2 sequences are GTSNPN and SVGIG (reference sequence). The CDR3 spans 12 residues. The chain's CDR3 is CAWEGQGRGYTF. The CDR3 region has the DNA TGTGCCTGGGAGGGACAGGGGCGAGGCTACACCTTC.

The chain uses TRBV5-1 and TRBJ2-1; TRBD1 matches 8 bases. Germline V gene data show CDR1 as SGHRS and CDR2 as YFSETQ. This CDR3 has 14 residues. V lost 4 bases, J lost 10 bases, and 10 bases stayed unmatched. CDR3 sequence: CASSQGAGGLEQFF. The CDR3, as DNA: TGCGCCAGCAGCCAGGGGGCAGGGGGGTTGGAGCAGTTCTTC.

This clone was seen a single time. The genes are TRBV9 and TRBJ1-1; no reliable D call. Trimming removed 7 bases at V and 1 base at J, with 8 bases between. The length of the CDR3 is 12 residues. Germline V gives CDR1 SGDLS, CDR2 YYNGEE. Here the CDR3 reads CASSRGNTEAFF. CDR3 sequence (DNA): TGTGCCAGCTCCCGCGGGAACACTGAAGCTTTCTTT.

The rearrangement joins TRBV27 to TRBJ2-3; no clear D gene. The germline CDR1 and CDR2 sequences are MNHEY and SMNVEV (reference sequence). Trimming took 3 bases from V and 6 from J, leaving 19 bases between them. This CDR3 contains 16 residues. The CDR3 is CASSLRPVALTDTQYF. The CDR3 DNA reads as TGTGCCAGCAGTTTGAGGCCCGTCGCCCTTACGGATACGCAGTATTTT.

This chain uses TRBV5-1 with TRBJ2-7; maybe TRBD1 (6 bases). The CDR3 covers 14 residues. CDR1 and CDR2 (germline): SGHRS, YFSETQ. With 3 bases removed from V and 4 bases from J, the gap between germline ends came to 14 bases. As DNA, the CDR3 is TGCGCCAGCAGCTCGGCAGGGGATGGGTACGAGCAGTACTTC. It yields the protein CASSSAGDGYEQYF.

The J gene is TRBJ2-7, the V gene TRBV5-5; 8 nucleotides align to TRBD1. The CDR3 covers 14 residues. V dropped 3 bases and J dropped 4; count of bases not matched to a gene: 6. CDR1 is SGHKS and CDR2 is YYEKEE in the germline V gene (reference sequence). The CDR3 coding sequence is TGTGCCAGCAGCTCCCCCAGGACAGGGTACGAGCAGTACTTC. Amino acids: CASSSPRTGYEQYF.

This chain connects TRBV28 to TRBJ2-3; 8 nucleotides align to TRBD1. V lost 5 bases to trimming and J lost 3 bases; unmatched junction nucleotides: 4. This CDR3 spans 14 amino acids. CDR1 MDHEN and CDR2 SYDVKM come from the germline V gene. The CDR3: CASSIRGRTDTQYF. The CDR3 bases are TGTGCCAGCAGTATCAGGGGGCGAACAGATACGCAGTATTTT.

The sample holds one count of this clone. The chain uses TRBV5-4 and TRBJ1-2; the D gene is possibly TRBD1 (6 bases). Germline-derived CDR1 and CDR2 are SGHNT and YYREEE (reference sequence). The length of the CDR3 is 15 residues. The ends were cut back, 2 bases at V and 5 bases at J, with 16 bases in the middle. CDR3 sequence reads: CASSFQGRIGYGYTF. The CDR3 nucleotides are TGTGCCAGCAGCTTTCAGGGGCGGATTGGGTATGGCTACACCTTC.

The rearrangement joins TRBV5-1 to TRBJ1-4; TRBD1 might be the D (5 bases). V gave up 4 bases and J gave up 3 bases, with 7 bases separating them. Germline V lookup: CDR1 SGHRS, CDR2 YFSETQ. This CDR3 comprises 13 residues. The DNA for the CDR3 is TGCGCCAGCAGCGCGGGGGCTAATGAAAAACTGTTTTTT. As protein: CASSAGANEKLFF.

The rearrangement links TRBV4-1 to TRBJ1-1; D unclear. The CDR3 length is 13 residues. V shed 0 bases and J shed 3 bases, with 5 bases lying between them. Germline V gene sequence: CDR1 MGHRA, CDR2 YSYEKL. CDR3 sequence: CASSQDPDTEAFF. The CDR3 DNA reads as TGCGCCAGCAGCCAAGACCCGGACACTGAAGCTTTCTTT.

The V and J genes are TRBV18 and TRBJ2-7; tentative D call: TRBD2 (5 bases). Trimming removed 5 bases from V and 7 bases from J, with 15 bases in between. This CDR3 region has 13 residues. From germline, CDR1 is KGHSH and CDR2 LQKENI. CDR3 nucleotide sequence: TGTGCCAGCTCAGCGGGTCAAGCGGAGGAGCAGTACTTC. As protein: CASSAGQAEEQYF.

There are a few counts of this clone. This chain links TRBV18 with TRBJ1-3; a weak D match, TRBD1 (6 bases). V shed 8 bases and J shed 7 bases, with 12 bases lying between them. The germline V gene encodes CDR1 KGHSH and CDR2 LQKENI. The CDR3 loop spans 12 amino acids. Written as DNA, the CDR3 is TGTGCCAGCCTTCGACAGGCGAACACCATATATTTT. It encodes CASLRQANTIYF.